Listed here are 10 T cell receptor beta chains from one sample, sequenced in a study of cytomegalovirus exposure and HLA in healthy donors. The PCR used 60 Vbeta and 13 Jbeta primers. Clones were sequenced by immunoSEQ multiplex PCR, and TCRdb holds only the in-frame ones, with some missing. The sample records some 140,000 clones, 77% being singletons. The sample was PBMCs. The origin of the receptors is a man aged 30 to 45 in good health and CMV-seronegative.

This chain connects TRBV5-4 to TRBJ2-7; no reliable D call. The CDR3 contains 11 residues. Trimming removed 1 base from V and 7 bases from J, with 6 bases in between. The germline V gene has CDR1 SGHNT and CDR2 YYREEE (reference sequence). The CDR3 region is CASSLLSEQYF. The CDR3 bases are TGTGCCAGCAGCTTGCTAAGTGAGCAGTACTTC. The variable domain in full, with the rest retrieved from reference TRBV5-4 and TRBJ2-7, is ETGVTQSPTHLIKTRGQQVTLRCSSQSGHNTVSWYQQALGQGPQFIFQYYREEENGRGNFPPRFSGLQFPNYSSELNVNALELDDSALYLCASSLLSEQYFGPGTRLTVT.

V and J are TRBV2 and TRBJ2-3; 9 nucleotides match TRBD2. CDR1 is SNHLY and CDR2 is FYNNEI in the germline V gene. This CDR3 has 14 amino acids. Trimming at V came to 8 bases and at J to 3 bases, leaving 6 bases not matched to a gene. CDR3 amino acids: CASSSGAWTDTQYF. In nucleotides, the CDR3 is TGTGCCAGCTCTAGCGGGGCCTGGACAGATACGCAGTATTTT. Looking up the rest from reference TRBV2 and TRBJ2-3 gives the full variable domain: EPEVTQTPSHQVTQMGQEVILRCVPISNHLYFYWYRQILGQKVEFLVSFYNNEISEKSEIFDDQFSVERPDGSNFTLKIRSTKLEDSAMYFCASSSGAWTDTQYFGPGTRLTVL.

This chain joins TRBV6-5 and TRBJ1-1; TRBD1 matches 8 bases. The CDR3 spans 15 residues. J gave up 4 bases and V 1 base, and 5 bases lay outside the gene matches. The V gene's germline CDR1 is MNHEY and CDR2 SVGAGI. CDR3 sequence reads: CASSYWQGAITEAFF. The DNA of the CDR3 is TGTGCCAGCAGTTACTGGCAGGGGGCAATCACTGAAGCTTTCTTT.

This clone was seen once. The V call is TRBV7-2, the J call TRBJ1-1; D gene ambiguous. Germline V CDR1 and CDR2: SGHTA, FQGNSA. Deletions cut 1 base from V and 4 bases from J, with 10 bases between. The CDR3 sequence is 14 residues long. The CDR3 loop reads CASSLDPKATEAFF. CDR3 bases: TGTGCCAGCAGCTTAGACCCTAAAGCCACTGAAGCTTTCTTT.

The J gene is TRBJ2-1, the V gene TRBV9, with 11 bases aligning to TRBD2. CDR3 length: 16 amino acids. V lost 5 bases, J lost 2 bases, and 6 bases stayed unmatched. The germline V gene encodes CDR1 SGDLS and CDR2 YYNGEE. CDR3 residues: CASSSLAGGAYNEQFF. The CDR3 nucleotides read TGTGCCAGCAGTTCCCTAGCGGGAGGAGCCTACAATGAGCAGTTCTTC.

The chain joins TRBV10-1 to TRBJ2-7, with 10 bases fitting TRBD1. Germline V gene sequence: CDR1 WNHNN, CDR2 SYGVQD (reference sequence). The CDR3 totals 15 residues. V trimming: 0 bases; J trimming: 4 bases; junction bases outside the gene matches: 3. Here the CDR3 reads CASSESRTGGYEQYF. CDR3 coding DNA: TGCGCCAGCAGTGAGTCAAGGACAGGGGGTTACGAGCAGTACTTC.

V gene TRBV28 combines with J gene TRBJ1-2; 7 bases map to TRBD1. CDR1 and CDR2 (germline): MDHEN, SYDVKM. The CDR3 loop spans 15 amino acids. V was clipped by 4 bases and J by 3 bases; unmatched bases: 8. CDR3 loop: CASSSPTGSDYGYTF. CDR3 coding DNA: TGTGCCAGCAGTTCTCCGACAGGGTCAGACTATGGCTACACCTTC.

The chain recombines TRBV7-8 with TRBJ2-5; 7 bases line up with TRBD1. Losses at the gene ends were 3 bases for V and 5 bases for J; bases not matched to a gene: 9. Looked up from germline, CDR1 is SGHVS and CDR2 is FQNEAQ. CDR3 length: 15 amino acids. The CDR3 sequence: CASSFVTGIRETQYF. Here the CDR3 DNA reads TGTGCCAGCAGCTTTGTGACAGGGATAAGGGAGACCCAGTACTTC.

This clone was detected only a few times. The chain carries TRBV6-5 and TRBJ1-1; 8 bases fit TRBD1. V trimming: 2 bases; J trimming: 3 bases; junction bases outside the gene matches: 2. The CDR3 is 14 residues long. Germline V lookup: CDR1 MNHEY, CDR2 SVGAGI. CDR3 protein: CASSYRTGYTEAFF. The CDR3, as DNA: TGTGCCAGCAGTTACCGGACAGGGTACACTGAAGCTTTCTTT.

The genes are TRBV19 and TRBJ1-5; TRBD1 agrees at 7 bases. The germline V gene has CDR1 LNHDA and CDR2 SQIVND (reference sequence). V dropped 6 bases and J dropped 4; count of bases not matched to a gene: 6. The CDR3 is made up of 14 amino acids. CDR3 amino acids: CASSSTGWNQPQHF. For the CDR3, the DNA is TGTGCCAGTAGCTCGACAGGGTGGAATCAGCCCCAGCATTTT.